The sequence of this TCR beta chain was determined in a study of spatial heterogeneity in lung cancer. Trimming cost V 0 bases and J 7 bases, with 12 bases left between them. The germline V gene has CDR1 KGHSH and CDR2 LQKENI. This CDR3 is built from 15 residues. Each molecule of TCR cDNA was tagged with one unique molecular identifier. TCRdb fed the 5' RACE reads into MiXCR, producing one record per CDR3 protein. Here the sample spans about 45,000 distinct CDR3 sequences, approximately 22% being singletons. This clonotype was observed at least ten times. As for time point: blood at routine non-recurrence follow-up after resection.

The clonotype was recovered from a female donor with early-stage non-small cell lung cancer. The chain uses TRBV18 and TRBJ1-4; D ambiguous. This specimen consisted of PBMCs, obtained at follow-up. The CDR3 DNA follows: TGTGCCAGCTCACCACCTGCCCAGATTGGTGAAAAACTGTTTTTT. This sequence encodes CASSPPAQIGEKLFF.